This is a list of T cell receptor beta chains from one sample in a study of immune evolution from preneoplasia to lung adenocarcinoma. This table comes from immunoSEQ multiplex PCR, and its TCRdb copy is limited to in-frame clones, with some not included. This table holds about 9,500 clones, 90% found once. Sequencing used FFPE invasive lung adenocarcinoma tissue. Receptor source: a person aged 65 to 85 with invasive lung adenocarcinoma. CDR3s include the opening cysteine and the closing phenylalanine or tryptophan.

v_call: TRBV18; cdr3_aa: CASSHPHDSYGYTF
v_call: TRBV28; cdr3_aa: CASITSGGGAYEQYF
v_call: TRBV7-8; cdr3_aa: CASSLAGGATGELFF
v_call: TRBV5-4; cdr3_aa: CASSGGTSGYNEQFF
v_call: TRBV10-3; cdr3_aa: CAISESGGGRETQYF
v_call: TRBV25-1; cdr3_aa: CASSHRTGEGEKLFF
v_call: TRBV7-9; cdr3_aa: CASSLGQANYGYTF
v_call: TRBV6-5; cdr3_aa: CASSYSTSPLTDTQYF
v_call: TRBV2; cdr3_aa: CASSPGGQTGHRSEQYF
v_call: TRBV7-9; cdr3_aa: CASSLGDGRANEKLFF
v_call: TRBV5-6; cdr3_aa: CASSLGQGADTQYF
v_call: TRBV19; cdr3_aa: CASSISAGIRREPQHF
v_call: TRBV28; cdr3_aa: CASSSRLAGYEQYF
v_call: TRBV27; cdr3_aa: CASKPRTGGSGPQHF
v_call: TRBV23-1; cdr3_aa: CASSQPSQWWETQYF
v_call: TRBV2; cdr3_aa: CASREDRGFGTEAFF
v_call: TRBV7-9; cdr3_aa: CASSSAETLGEQYF
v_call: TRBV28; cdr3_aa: CASSRILGGYTF
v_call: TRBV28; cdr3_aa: CASSTSGAPGTQYF
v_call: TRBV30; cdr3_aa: CAWSVAGGALDTQYF
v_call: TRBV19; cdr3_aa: CASISIGGRGTEAFF
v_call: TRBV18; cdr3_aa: CASSPRAGGTTDTQYF
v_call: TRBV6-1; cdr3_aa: CASSPRPGQGYGYTF
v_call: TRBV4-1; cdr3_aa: CASSQGLQANQPQHF
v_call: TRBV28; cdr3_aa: CASMPGPTNYGYTF
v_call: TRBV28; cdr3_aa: CASSSWDSRGGGANVLTF
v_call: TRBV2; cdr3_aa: CASSEAGLPTDTQYF
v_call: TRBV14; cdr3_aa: CASSQDYRATEAFF
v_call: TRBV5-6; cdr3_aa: CASSPYGPGQLDNEQFF
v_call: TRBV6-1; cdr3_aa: CASRTLWTVNTEAFF
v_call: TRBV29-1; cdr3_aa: CSVGTGGSSYEQYF
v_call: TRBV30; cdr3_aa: CAWRNGGNSRAFF
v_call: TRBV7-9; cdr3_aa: CASSLDRGGETQYF
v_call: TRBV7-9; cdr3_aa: CASSSTLYPHLDHSYEQYF
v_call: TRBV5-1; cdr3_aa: CASETGTGYGYTF
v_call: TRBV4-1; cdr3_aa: CANSQQTSRVDEQYF
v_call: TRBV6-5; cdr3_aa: CASSPTTFLDTQYF
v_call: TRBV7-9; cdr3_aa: CASSSGLVVETQYF
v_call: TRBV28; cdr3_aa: CASSLRRGGSNQPQHF
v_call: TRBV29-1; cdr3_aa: CSLRAGGPNEQFF
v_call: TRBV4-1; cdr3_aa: CASSQSSGNTIYF
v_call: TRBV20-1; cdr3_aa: CSADYRDEQYF
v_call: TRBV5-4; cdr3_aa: CASSLIGQGNLDTQYF
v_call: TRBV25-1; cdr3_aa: CASRGWAGKNTEAFF
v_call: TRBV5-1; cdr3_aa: CASSLGLAGETQYF
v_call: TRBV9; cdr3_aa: CASSGLGNEKLFF
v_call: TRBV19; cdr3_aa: CASSGRASGDLYEQYF
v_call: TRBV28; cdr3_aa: CASSLSGRDTQYF
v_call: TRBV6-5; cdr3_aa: CASKSGRATGELFF
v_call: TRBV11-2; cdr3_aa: CASSLEGSWTDEAFF